This note documents a single T cell receptor (beta chain) sequence. This clonotype was seen at least ten times. It has no known antigen specificity. No much larger clone exists at a distance of one base, and base qualities are not known. The sample originates from a study of regulatory T cells in long-lasting Graves disease listed by TCRdb under 2021. Background on the whole study: Antithyroid drugs had been taken for less than 3 months by newly diagnosed Graves' disease patients. This study used TCR sequencing and RNA sequencing of peripheral blood to compare persistent Graves' disease patients against newly diagnosed Graves' disease patients. The study took place in China and was registered as a clinical trial. A total of around 35 samples underwent TCR sequencing: around 13 from persistent and some 20 from newly diagnosed Graves' disease patients.

CDR1 and CDR2 are drawn from the germline V gene: SGHTA, FQGNSA. Trimming costs V 5 bases and J 2 bases, and their ends lie 11 bases apart. The CDR3 contains 14 residues, cysteine and phenylalanine counted. Of all the DNA, just the CDR3 is kept, 42 bases in frame from base 1. The study at large found these results: Only the TCR beta chain was sequenced and analyzed. A larger number of public clonotypes was shared among persistent patients (over 2,500) than among newly diagnosed patients (about 990). The authors acknowledged the small sample size as a limitation that may reduce accuracy. Lower TCR Shannon entropy and fewer highly expanded clones were observed in persistent Graves' disease patients than in newly diagnosed patients, which suggested clonal expansion. Preferential use of TRBV28, TRBJ1-2 and TRBJ2-5 was observed in persistent disease, whereas TRBV20-1 and TRBJ2-1 were favored in newly diagnosed disease. Because the primary lesion, thyroid tissue, could not be accessed, the study looked at peripheral blood alone.

This specimen's time point label, interpreted: newly diagnosed GD, antithyroid drugs for less than 3 months. RNA was extracted from PBMCs in TRIzol for both TCR sequencing and RNA sequencing. Graves' disease was diagnosed according to American Thyroid Association guidelines. Recruitment of patients was carried out at an endocrinology department in Xi'an, China. From each patient, around 9.3 milliliters of peripheral blood was collected into an EDTA anticoagulant tube. Ficoll Paque Plus density gradient separation was used to isolate PBMCs, and no further T cell sorting was performed. RNA quality was checked with an Agilent 2100 Bioanalyzer and agarose gel, and concentration with a NanoDrop 2000. The protocol used for the library was multiplex PCR. The sequencer was an Illumina HiSeq 4000. TCR beta libraries were built with iRepertoire HTBI primers and Arm-PCR amplification of CDR3 regions. Before sequencing, the PCR products underwent gel purification. The original methods were these. Gene usage analysis of CDR3 amino acid clonotypes used the approximately 62 TRBV and 11 to 15 TRBJ segments found across samples. COPE and FqMerger were used to merge filtered high-quality paired reads into contigs. BLAST was used to align contigs to the IMGT TRBV, TRBD and TRBJ reference genes, and CDR3 was defined following IMGT. Highly expanded clones were defined as clonotypes with a frequency above 0.1%. Shannon entropy served as the measure of repertoire diversity, while the Gini coefficient captured V-J evenness. A clonotype found in more than one individual was treated as public. Through fastp at Q25 and MiXCR, TCRdb rebuilt clones from the public reads, retaining in-frame beta chains. Every CDR3 protein is listed once, alongside the most common genes and DNA of its rows. What appears here as the V and J calls and clone size reflects TCRdb's work, not the paper's. The sample records under 450,000 distinct CDR3 sequences, 12% of which are singletons. The ten largest account for 15% to 20% of the sample.

The same sample was also studied in work on T cells in Graves' hyperthyroidism and ophthalmopathy. Per the second study: Stable Graves' hyperthyroidism was defined as no progression to ophthalmopathy during 18 months of follow-up. Hyperthyroidism patients were aged 18 to 65 years and newly diagnosed, with disease duration of less than 2 months. Patients with uncontrolled infections, other autoimmune diseases, pregnancy or lactation were excluded. Diagnoses were based on clinical symptoms, serum thyroxine and TRAb, thyroid ultrasound and orbital computed tomography. For the first round of RT-PCR on the TCR CDR3, the HTBI primer set was used together with the Qiagen OneStep RT-PCR kit. Most expanded thyroid clonotypes (frequency above 0.001) were also detected in blood, suggesting blood repertoires may reflect thyroid immune responses. A 13 V-J signature model separated ophthalmopathy from stable hyperthyroidism, with around 88% sensitivity and about 81% specificity in cross-validation and 80%/75% in testing. In validation, progression to ophthalmopathy was predicted by the model with about 70% sensitivity and approximately 78% specificity, a median of approximately 7.1 months before onset. TCR V-J signatures able to tell the groups apart were searched for in a discovery cohort of some 100 patients, of whom over 40 had Graves' ophthalmopathy and about 60 had stable Graves' hyperthyroidism. An independent validation cohort of 18 to 20 hyperthyroidism patients and over 15 patients who later progressed to ophthalmopathy tested prospective prediction of ophthalmopathy. For training and testing, the 100 or so patients in the discovery cohort were randomly divided in a 7:3 ratio. In about six Graves' hyperthyroidism patients, the study also compared T-cell repertoires from thyroid tissue with T-cell repertoires from blood. Once sampling was done, hyperthyroidism patients were given methimazole at a starting dose of 30 mg daily, whereas ophthalmopathy patients were given high-dose intravenous methylprednisolone. A second multiplex PCR round built the libraries, followed by size selection and purification. Paired-end sequencing of the libraries was performed with 100 bp reads on an Illumina HiSeq2000. SOAPnuke was used to process the raw data, with reads discarded if the reads contained adapters or uncalled bases, had a mean Phred below 15, or lacked an exact constant-primer or identifier match. COPE v1.2.5 was used to merge the high-quality paired reads, and each unique nucleotide sequence was defined as a clonotype. Clonotypes were aligned to IMGT TRBV, TRBD and TRBJ reference segments using MiTCR v1.1. Analysis was restricted to V-J combinations with a frequency above 0.0001, which covered roughly 99% of repertoires. A TCS score was defined as the ratio between F50 (clonal expansion) and ExV (chaos), using BLOSUM62-based TCRdist between CDR3 peptides within each V-J. Welch's t-statistics and random forest reduced roughly 540 V-J features to 10 to 15, which were used in a naive Bayes classifier (R e1071). No statistical method was used to set the sample size in advance, and investigators knew the group allocation. The paper describes TCR Vbeta CDR3 sequencing of 135 peripheral blood samples, made up of fewer than 50 ophthalmopathy patients, around 78 hyperthyroidism patients and 17 progressor patients.

This clonotype originated in a young woman with Graves disease. Donor details come from another sample of the same person, matched by shared clones. The chain is encoded by TRBV7-2 joined to TRBJ2-3; the D gene is possibly TRBD1 or TRBD2, each agreeing over 5 bases. The specimen was peripheral blood mononuclear cells (PBMCs), collected at new diagnosis, from a patient treated with antithyroid drugs. The CDR3 is CASSLPGTTDTQYF. Read as DNA, the sequence is TGTGCCAGCAGCCTTCCGGGGACCACAGATACGCAGTATTTT.